The source of this T cell receptor beta chain is a study of T cell responses to AZD1222 COVID-19 vaccine. Repertoires were generated with immunoSEQ multiplex PCR, while TCRdb's copy carries only in-frame clones and drops some. In the table there are about 110,000 clones, roughly 90% of which are singletons. Germline CDR1 MGHDK, CDR2 SYGVNS. CDR3 size: 14 residues. Trimming took 7 bases from V and 4 from J, leaving 16 bases between them. About this clone: Antigen: not known.

Study-wide points: The study identified only six AZD1222 recipients as seropositive at baseline. Spike-specific TCR breadth and depth grew following two AZD1222 doses.

Sequenced material: peripheral blood, taken on day 0 of MenACWY control vaccination. The chain has TRBV25-1 and TRBJ1-2; D perhaps matches TRBD1 (5 bases). This receptor was identified in an adult in good health. This CDR3 reads CASMQEGTSYGYTF. DNA of the CDR3: TGTGCCAGCATGCAGGAAGGGACCTCCTATGGCTACACCTTC.